Sequencing of this TCR beta chain was carried out in a study of shared T cell receptors in the human thymus. Deletions cut 11 bases from V and 11 bases from J, with 22 bases between. This CDR3 comprises 13 residues. Germline values: CDR1 LNHNV, CDR2 YYDKDF (reference sequence). Assay used: immunoSEQ multiplex PCR; TCRdb lists only in-frame clones, some missing. The data show hundreds of thousands of clones, with over 75% seen just once and 0.0095% to 0.012% held by the top ten. This sample also belongs to another study, concerning human thymus T cells. That work contributes: It was healthy Finnish infants having corrective surgery for congenital heart defects who were the donors. Thymus tissue for the work was resected from patients undergoing corrective heart surgery. Thymic and blood repertoires seemed to favor certain V and J genes.

The sequence came from a boy less than two years old with a congenital heart defect. The chain is built from TRBV15 and TRBJ2-1; TRBD2 is a possible D gene (6 bases). The sequenced sample was thymocytes. The CDR3 spells CACRAWAGHQQFF. The CDR3 nucleotides read TGTGCCTGTCGGGCTTGGGCGGGGCATCAGCAGTTCTTC.